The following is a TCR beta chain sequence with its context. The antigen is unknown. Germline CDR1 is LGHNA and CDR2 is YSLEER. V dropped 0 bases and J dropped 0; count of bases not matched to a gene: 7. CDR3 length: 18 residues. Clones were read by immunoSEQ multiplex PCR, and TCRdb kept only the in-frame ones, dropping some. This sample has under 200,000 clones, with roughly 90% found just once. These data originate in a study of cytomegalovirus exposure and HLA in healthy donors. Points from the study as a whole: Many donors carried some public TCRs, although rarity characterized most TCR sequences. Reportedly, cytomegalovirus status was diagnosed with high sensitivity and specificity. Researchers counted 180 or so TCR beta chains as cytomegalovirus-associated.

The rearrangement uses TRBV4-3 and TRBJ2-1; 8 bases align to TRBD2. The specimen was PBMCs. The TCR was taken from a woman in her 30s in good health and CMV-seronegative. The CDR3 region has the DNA TGCGCCAGCAGCCAAGATTTTTTTCGGGGGGGCTCCTACAATGAGCAGTTCTTC. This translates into CASSQDFFRGGSYNEQFF.